The subject of this entry is one T cell receptor beta chain. This entry comes from a study of molecular identifiers for immune sequencing clone quantification. TCRdb reanalysed the PCR reads using MiXCR and keeps one entry per CDR3 protein. The data show more than 450,000 distinct CDR3 sequences, with roughly 24% seen just once and over 0.6% held by the top ten. Trimming took 4 bases from V and 7 from J, leaving 14 bases between them. This CDR3 comprises 13 residues. Per germline, CDR1 LNHDA and CDR2 SQIVND (reference sequence). The clonotype originates from a human donor in good health. Some libraries in this study had Jurkat cell RNA spiked in. Sequencing input: naive CD8+ T cells from blood, with Jurkat cell RNA spiked in. Subset denoted: FACS-sorted CD8+CD4-CCR7+CD45RA+ naive T cells. V gene TRBV19 combines with J gene TRBJ2-7, with D unresolved. CDR3 residues: CASSNDRIGEQYF. The CDR3 nucleotides read TGTGCCAGTAGTAACGACCGCATCGGGGAGCAGTACTTC. Full variable domain (outside the CDR3, taken from reference TRBV19 and TRBJ2-7): DGGITQSPKYLFRKEGQNVTLSCEQNLNHDAMYWYRQDPGQGLRLIYYSQIVNDFQKGDIAEGYSVSREKKESFPLTVTSAQKNPTAFYLCASSNDRIGEQYFGPGTRLTVT.